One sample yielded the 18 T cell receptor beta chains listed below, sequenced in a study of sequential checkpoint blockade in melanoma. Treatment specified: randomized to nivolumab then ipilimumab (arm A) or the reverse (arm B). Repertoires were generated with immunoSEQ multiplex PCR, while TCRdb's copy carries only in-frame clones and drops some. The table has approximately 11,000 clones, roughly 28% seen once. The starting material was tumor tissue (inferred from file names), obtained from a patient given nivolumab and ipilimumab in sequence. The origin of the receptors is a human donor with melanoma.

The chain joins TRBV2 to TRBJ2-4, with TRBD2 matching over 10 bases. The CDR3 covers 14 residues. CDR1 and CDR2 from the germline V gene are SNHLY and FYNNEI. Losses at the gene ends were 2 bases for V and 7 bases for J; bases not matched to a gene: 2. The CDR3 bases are TGTGCCAGCAGTGAACCAGCGGGGGGGAACATTCAGTACTTC. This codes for CASSEPAGGNIQYF.

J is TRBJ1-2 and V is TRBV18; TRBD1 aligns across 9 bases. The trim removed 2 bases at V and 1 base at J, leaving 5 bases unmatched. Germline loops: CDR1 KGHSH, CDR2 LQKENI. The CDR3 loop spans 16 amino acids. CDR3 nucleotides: TGTGCCAGCTCACCAACCGGGACAGGGTTTAACTATGGCTACACCTTC. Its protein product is CASSPTGTGFNYGYTF.

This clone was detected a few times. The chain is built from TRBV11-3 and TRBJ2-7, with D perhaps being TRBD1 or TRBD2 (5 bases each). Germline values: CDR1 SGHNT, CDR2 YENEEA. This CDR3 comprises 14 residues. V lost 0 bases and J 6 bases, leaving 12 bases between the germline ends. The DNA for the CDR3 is TGTGCCAGCAGCTTAGAGGCACAGGCGGGCGAGCAGTACTTC. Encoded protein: CASSLEAQAGEQYF.

The CDR3 bases are TGTGCCAGCAGTGAGGGGACAGACTATGGCTACACCTTC. Amino acid sequence: CASSEGTDYGYTF. The chain links TRBV9 to TRBJ1-2; TRBD1 aligns across 7 bases. The CDR3 spans 13 residues. The germline CDR1 and CDR2 sequences are SGDLS and YYNGEE. The ends lost 5 bases at V and 3 bases at J; junction bases unmatched: 4.

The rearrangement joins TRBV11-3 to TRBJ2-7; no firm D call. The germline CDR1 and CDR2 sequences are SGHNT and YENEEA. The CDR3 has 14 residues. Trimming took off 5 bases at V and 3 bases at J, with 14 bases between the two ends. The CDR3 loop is CASSPILDGYEQYF. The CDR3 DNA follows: TGTGCCAGCAGCCCCATATTGGACGGCTACGAGCAGTACTTC.

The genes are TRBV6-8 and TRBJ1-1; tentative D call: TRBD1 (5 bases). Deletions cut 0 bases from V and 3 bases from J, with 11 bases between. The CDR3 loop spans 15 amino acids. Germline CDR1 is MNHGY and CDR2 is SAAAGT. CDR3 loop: CASSYSRGIDTEAFF. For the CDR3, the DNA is TGTGCCAGCAGTTACTCGAGGGGAATAGACACTGAAGCTTTCTTT.

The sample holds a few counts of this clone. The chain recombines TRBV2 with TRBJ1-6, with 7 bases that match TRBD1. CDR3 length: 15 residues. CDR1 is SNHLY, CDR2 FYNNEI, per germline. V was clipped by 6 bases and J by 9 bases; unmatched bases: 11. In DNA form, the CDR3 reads TGTGCCAGCAGGGGGAATAGGCAGGGGGGTTCACCCCTCCACTTT. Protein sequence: CASRGNRQGGSPLHF. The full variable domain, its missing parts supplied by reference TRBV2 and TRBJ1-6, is EPEVTQTPSHQVTQMGQEVILRCVPISNHLYFYWYRQILGQKVEFLVSFYNNEISEKSEIFDDQFSVERPDGSNFTLKIRSTKLEDSAMYFCASRGNRQGGSPLHFGNGTRLTVT.

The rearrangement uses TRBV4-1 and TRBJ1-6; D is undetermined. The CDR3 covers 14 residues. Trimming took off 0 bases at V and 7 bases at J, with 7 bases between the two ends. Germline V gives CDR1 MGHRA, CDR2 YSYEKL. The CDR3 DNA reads TGCGCCAGCAGCCAAGATCGTTTCAATTCACCCCTCCACTTT. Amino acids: CASSQDRFNSPLHF.

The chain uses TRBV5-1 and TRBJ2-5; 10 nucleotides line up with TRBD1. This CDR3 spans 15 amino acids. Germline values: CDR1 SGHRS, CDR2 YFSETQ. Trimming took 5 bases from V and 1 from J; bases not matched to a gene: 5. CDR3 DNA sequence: TGCGCCAGCAGACGGGACAGGGGCCGCCAAGAGACCCAGTACTTC. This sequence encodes CASRRDRGRQETQYF.

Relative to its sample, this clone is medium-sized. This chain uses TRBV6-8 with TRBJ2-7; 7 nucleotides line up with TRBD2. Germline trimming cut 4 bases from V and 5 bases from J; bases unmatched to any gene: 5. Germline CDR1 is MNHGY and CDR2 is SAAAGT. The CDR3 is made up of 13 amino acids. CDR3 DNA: TGTGCCAGCAGTTCGGGGGGTCTTGACGAGCAGTACTTC. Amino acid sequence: CASSSGGLDEQYF.

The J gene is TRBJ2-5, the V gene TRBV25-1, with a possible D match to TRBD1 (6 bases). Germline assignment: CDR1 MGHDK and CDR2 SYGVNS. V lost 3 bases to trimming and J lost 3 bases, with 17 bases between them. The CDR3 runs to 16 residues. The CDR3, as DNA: TGTGCCAGCAGTGACGGGCAGGGGCGCTGGGAAGAGACCCAGTACTTC. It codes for CASSDGQGRWEETQYF.

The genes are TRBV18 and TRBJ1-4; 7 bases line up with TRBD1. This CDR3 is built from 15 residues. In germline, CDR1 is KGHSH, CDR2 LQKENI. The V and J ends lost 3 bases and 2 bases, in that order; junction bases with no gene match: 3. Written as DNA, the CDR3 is TGTGCCAGCTCACCGGAGGACAGGACTAATGAAAAACTGTTTTTT. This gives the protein CASSPEDRTNEKLFF.

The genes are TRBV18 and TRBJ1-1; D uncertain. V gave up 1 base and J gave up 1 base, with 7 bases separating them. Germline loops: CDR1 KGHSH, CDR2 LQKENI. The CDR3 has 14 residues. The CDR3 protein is CASSPLGSNTEAFF. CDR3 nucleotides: TGTGCCAGCTCACCACTGGGTTCGAACACTGAAGCTTTCTTT.

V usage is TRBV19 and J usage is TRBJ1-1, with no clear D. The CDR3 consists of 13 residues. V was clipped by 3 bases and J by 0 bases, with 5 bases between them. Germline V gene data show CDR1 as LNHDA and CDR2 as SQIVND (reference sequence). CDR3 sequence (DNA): TGTGCCAGTAGTATCGCAATGAACACTGAAGCTTTCTTT. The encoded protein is CASSIAMNTEAFF.

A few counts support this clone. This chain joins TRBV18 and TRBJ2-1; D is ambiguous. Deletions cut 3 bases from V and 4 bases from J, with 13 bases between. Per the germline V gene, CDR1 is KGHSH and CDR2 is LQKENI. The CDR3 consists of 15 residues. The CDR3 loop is CASSPLDGGYNEQFF. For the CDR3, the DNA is TGTGCCAGCTCACCCCTGGACGGTGGATACAATGAGCAGTTCTTC.

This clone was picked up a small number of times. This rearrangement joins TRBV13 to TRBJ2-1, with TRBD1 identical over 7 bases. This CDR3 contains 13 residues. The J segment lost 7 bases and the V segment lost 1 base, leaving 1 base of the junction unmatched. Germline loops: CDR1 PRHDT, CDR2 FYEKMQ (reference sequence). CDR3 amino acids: CASSLDRGNEQFF. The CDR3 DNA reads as TGTGCCAGCAGCTTAGACAGGGGAAATGAGCAGTTCTTC.

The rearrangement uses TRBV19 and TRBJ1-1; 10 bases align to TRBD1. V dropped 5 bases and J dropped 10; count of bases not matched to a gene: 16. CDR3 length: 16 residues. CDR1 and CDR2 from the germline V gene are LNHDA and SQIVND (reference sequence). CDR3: CASSAGTGEPRQRAFF. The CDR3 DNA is TGTGCCAGTAGTGCCGGGACAGGGGAGCCTAGACAGAGAGCTTTCTTT.

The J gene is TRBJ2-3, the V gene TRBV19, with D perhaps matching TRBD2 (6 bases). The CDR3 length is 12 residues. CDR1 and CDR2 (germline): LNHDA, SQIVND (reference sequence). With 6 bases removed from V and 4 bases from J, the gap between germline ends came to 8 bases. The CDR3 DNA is TGTGCCAGTAGAGGGACTTCAGATACGCAGTATTTT. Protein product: CASRGTSDTQYF.